These 23 T cell receptor beta chains originate from one sample sequenced in a study of Ad26.COV2.S vaccination and SARS-CoV-2 variants. Using immunoSEQ multiplex PCR, the repertoire was profiled, and TCRdb retains in-frame clones only, with some absent. The sample has approximately 460,000 clones, 89% seen once. Sample treatment: roughly 20 received Ad26.COV2.S at low or high dose, single or two shots; about 5 received placebo; per-sample allocation not given. Samples analyzed were those drawn on day 63 after the first vaccine or placebo injection. Sequencing used peripheral blood, obtained in a trial of Ad26.COV2.S vaccine versus placebo. The receptors derive from a person between 18 and 65 years old who received the Ad26.COV2.S COVID-19 vaccine or a placebo.

This chain connects TRBV28 to TRBJ1-4; a weak D match, TRBD1 (6 bases). The CDR3 totals 16 residues. V dropped 3 bases and J dropped 3 bases, with 14 bases sitting between them. Germline V CDR1 and CDR2: MDHEN, SYDVKM. This CDR3 is CASSLGGLSPNEKLFF. CDR3 sequence (DNA): TGTGCCAGCAGTTTGGGGGGGCTGTCCCCTAATGAAAAACTGTTTTTT.

This clone appeared a single time. The rearrangement joins TRBV27 to TRBJ1-5; no firm D call. Looked up from germline, CDR1 is MNHEY and CDR2 is SMNVEV (reference sequence). The V end lost 5 bases, the J end lost 0 bases, and 8 bases lay between the germline ends. This CDR3 is 14 amino acids long. CDR3: CASSDRDSNQPQHF. The CDR3 nucleotides are TGTGCCAGCAGTGATCGGGATAGCAATCAGCCCCAGCATTTT.

The chain employs TRBV6-5 and TRBJ2-7, with 10 positions matching TRBD1. Germline V gene sequence: CDR1 MNHEY, CDR2 SVGAGI. This CDR3 spans 16 amino acids. V was pared by 0 bases and J by 5 bases, with 7 bases of the junction left unmatched. The CDR3 nucleotides are TGTGCCAGCAGTTACTCGGTAGGGACAGGGGTTCACGAGCAGTACTTC. It encodes CASSYSVGTGVHEQYF.

This clone was seen a handful of times. The chain recombines TRBV10-3 with TRBJ1-5; D unclear. With 3 bases removed from V and 2 bases from J, the gap between germline ends came to 8 bases. Germline V gene sequence: CDR1 ENHRY, CDR2 SYGVKD. The CDR3 is made up of 14 amino acids. CDR3 sequence reads: CAISDRSGNQPQHF. CDR3 coding DNA: TGTGCCATCAGTGATCGTAGTGGCAATCAGCCCCAGCATTTT.

In the case of this clone: One junction end disagrees with the germline gene, perhaps due to a read error. The J gene is TRBJ1-1, the V gene TRBV5-6; possibly TRBD1 for D (5 bases). In germline, CDR1 is SGHDT, CDR2 YYEEEE. The CDR3 is 12 residues long. The CDR3 loop is CASSLGVTGWVF. The CDR3, as DNA: TGTGCCAGCAGTCTGGGGGTCACCGGGTGGGTCTTT.

The chain joins TRBV6-2 or TRBV6-3 to TRBJ1-2; D is undetermined. The CDR3 consists of 13 residues. The V and J ends lost 0 bases and 4 bases respectively, with 6 bases between them. Germline-derived CDR1 and CDR2 are MNHEY and SVGEGT. The CDR3 sequence is CASSYSNIYGYTF. In DNA form, the CDR3 reads TGTGCCAGCAGTTACTCGAACATCTATGGCTACACCTTC.

This chain connects TRBV18 to TRBJ2-5; 11 nucleotides match TRBD2. The CDR3 has 16 residues. Germline V CDR1 and CDR2: KGHSH, LQKENI. V lost 5 bases, J lost 1 base, and 6 bases stayed unmatched. The CDR3: CASSSIAGGSQETQYF. The CDR3 coding sequence is TGTGCCAGCTCATCCATAGCGGGAGGGAGCCAAGAGACCCAGTACTTC.

This chain uses TRBV28 with TRBJ2-1, with 12 bases aligning to TRBD2. The CDR3 loop spans 15 amino acids. Looked up from germline, CDR1 is MDHEN and CDR2 is SYDVKM. J was trimmed by 5 bases and V by 7 bases; bases with no gene match: 6. The CDR3 sequence is CASTSLAGGHNEQFF. In DNA, the CDR3 is TGTGCCAGCACCAGCCTAGCGGGAGGGCACAATGAGCAGTTCTTC.

J is TRBJ2-7 and V is TRBV14; TRBD1 or TRBD2 may be the D gene (6 bases each). Germline CDR1 SGHDN, CDR2 FVKESK. This CDR3 is built from 15 residues. V shed 1 base and J shed 0 bases, with 10 bases lying between them. CDR3 residues: CASSQGGGGSYEQYF. DNA for the CDR3: TGTGCCAGCAGCCAAGGTGGAGGGGGCTCCTACGAGCAGTACTTC.

The chain uses TRBV28 and TRBJ2-2; no clear D gene. CDR3 length: 15 amino acids. The germline CDR1 and CDR2 sequences are MDHEN and SYDVKM. V shed 8 bases and J shed 7 bases, with 20 bases lying between them. Here the CDR3 reads CASRQFTGYYGELFF. The CDR3 DNA reads as TGTGCCAGCCGTCAGTTTACGGGTTACTACGGGGAGCTGTTTTTT. Complete variable domain (other parts from reference TRBV28 and TRBJ2-2): DVKVTQSSRYLVKRTGEKVFLECVQDMDHENMFWYRQDPGLGLRLIYFSYDVKMKEKGDIPEGYSVSREKKERFSLILESASTNQTSMYLCASRQFTGYYGELFFGEGSRLTVL.

The chain has TRBV19 and TRBJ2-7; 7 bases map to TRBD2. The junction had 5 bases not matched to a gene; V was cut back by 3 bases and J by 0 bases. Germline assignment: CDR1 LNHDA and CDR2 SQIVND (reference sequence). This CDR3 has 15 residues. CDR3 nucleotide sequence: TGTGCCAGTAGTATCGCTAGCGGAGCCTCCTACGAGCAGTACTTC. This codes for CASSIASGASYEQYF.

The V call is TRBV9, the J call TRBJ2-2; the D gene is possibly TRBD2 (6 bases). There are 14 residues in the CDR3. V was trimmed by 4 bases and J by 5 bases, leaving 12 bases between them. In germline, CDR1 is SGDLS, CDR2 YYNGEE. The chain's CDR3 is CASSPRGSTGELFF. The CDR3 DNA reads as TGTGCCAGCAGCCCGCGGGGTAGTACCGGGGAGCTGTTTTTT. Full variable domain (remainder filled in from reference TRBV9 and TRBJ2-2): DSGVTQTPKHLITATGQRVTLRCSPRSGDLSVYWYQQSLDQGLQFLIQYYNGEERAKGNILERFSAQQFPDLHSELNLSSLELGDSALYFCASSPRGSTGELFFGEGSRLTVL.

A single count supports this clone. This chain links TRBV27 with TRBJ2-5; 8 bases align to TRBD2. The ends lost 5 bases at V and 4 bases at J; junction bases unmatched: 9. This CDR3 region has 15 residues. The V gene's germline CDR1 is MNHEY and CDR2 SMNVEV (reference sequence). CDR3 in DNA: TGTGCCAGCAGTAACTCCGGGGGGGCCCGAGAGACCCAGTACTTC. It translates to CASSNSGGARETQYF.

This sequence joins TRBV18 and TRBJ2-5, with D possibly matching TRBD1 (7 bases). The CDR3 contains 16 residues. Germline CDR1 reads KGHSH; CDR2 reads LQKENI. V was clipped by 2 bases and J by 4 bases, with 17 bases between them. The CDR3 nucleotides read TGTGCCAGCTCACCAACCCCGGAGGGGGCGAGAGAGACCCAGTACTTC. Its protein is CASSPTPEGARETQYF.

The chain is built from TRBV6-6 and TRBJ2-3, with a tentative D call TRBD1 (5 bases). Trimming took off 2 bases at V and 2 bases at J, with 14 bases between the two ends. CDR1 and CDR2 (germline): MNHNY, SVGAGI (reference sequence). The CDR3 runs 16 residues. For the CDR3, the DNA is TGTGCCAGCAGTTACATTCCAGGGCCCCTCACAGATACGCAGTATTTT. The encoded protein is CASSYIPGPLTDTQYF.

The chain couples TRBV7-2 to TRBJ2-5; tentative D call: TRBD1 (7 bases). Looked up from germline, CDR1 is SGHTA and CDR2 is FQGNSA. Deletions cut 1 base from V and 4 bases from J, with 16 bases between. The CDR3 sequence is 16 residues long. The chain's CDR3 is CASSLEPNRGGETQYF. As DNA, the CDR3 is TGTGCCAGCAGCTTAGAACCTAACAGGGGAGGAGAGACCCAGTACTTC.

This chain uses TRBV6-2 or TRBV6-3 with TRBJ2-5, with 14 bases fitting TRBD2. Germline lookup yields CDR1 MNHEY and CDR2 SVGEGT. The CDR3 is made up of 19 amino acids. Unmatched junction bases numbered 11, after V lost 0 bases and J lost 5 bases. The CDR3 nucleotides are TGTGCCAGCAGTTACTCCTTCATCGGGACTAGCGGGAGTTGGGAGACCCAGTACTTC. This encodes CASSYSFIGTSGSWETQYF.

This chain connects TRBV5-1 to TRBJ1-2, with D hard to call. CDR1 is SGHRS, CDR2 YFSETQ, per germline. This CDR3 has 11 residues. Trimming removed 4 bases from V and 9 bases from J, with 10 bases in between. The DNA for the CDR3 is TGCGCCAGCAGCGTAAGCGACCGCTACACCTTC. This gives the protein CASSVSDRYTF.

This chain joins TRBV6-1 and TRBJ2-5; D gene ambiguous. This CDR3 has 14 amino acids. V lost 4 bases and J 5 bases, leaving 14 bases between the germline ends. The germline V gene has CDR1 MNHNS and CDR2 SASEGT. CDR3 coding DNA: TGTGCCAGCAGTGTAGCTTTAAAAGGGGAGACCCAGTACTTC. It codes for CASSVALKGETQYF.

This sequence joins TRBV19 and TRBJ2-2; 8 bases agree with TRBD2. The V gene's germline CDR1 is LNHDA and CDR2 SQIVND (reference sequence). The CDR3 runs to 14 residues. After removal of 9 bases from V and 0 bases from J, the junction contained 3 bases not matched to a gene. CDR3 in amino acids: CASGGDPNTGELFF. In nucleotides, the CDR3 is TGTGCCAGCGGGGGGGACCCGAACACCGGGGAGCTGTTTTTT. Based on the CDR3 plus reference TRBV19 and TRBJ2-2, the full variable domain is DGGITQSPKYLFRKEGQNVTLSCEQNLNHDAMYWYRQDPGQGLRLIYYSQIVNDFQKGDIAEGYSVSREKKESFPLTVTSAQKNPTAFYLCASGGDPNTGELFFGEGSRLTVL.

This clone was counted once. CDR3 sequence (DNA): TGTGCCACCTCCTGGGGGCGTAACCAAGAGACCCAGTACTTC. Translated, it gives CATSWGRNQETQYF. The chain has TRBV2 and TRBJ2-5; the D gene is possibly TRBD1 (6 bases). V was trimmed by 10 bases and J by 0 bases, leaving 15 bases between them. The V gene's germline CDR1 is SNHLY and CDR2 FYNNEI. The CDR3 contains 14 residues.

The chain links TRBV9 to TRBJ2-5; 8 bases align to TRBD2. V shed 0 bases and J 5 bases; nucleotides not matched to a gene: 6. This CDR3 has 15 residues. CDR1 is SGDLS, CDR2 YYNGEE, per germline. The CDR3 region is CASSVGAGVGETQYF. CDR3 DNA: TGTGCCAGCAGCGTAGGAGCGGGAGTTGGGGAGACCCAGTACTTC.

This clone turned up a few times. The rearrangement links TRBV14 to TRBJ2-1; no reliable D call. Trimming took 3 bases from V and 7 from J, leaving 7 bases between them. Germline V gene data show CDR1 as SGHDN and CDR2 as FVKESK. There are 12 residues in the CDR3. The CDR3 DNA sequence: TGTGCCAGCAGCCATCAGAGGAATGAGCAGTTCTTC. Its protein product is CASSHQRNEQFF.